The rows below give T cell receptor beta chains drawn from one sample of a study of PD-1 blockade in classical Hodgkin lymphoma. Measured with immunoSEQ multiplex PCR; TCRdb has only the in-frame clones, and not every one. The sample shows over 50,000 clones, 70% to 90% of them seen only once. The sample consisted of peripheral blood mononuclear cells (PBMCs), taken before the fourth cycle of nivolumab. These TCRs come from a human donor with classical Hodgkin lymphoma. Each CDR3 is given with its conserved first and last residue. A D gene is named only where the DNA matches it firmly. The size entry is marked missing in some rows and otherwise reads once, few, many or a size class.

>TRBJ1-2|TRBD1|TRBV11-2|-
CASSLGYTGDGYTF
TGTGCCAGCAGCTTAGGTTATACAGGGGATGGCTACACCTTC
>TRBJ2-7|TRBD2|TRBV5-1|once
CASSSRGDLDEQYF
TGCGCCAGCAGCTCTCGGGGGGACCTCGACGAGCAGTACTTC
>TRBJ2-3|TRBD1|TRBV30|few
CAWSVVGTGTTDTQYF
TGTGCCTGGAGTGTGGTTGGGACAGGGACCACAGATACGCAGTATTTT
>TRBJ2-1|-|TRBV5-1|-
CASSLYLGSLNNEQFF
TGCGCCAGCAGCTTGTACCTCGGGTCCTTGAACAATGAGCAGTTCTTC
>TRBJ2-1|TRBD2|TRBV7-9|-
CASSPLAGGHVNEQFF
TGTGCCAGCAGCCCCCTAGCGGGGGGCCATGTTAATGAGCAGTTCTTC
>TRBJ1-1|-|TRBV6-1|-
CASSEIPGYTEAFF
TGTGCCAGCAGTGAAATACCAGGGTACACTGAAGCTTTCTTT
>TRBJ2-3|TRBD2|TRBV7-3|few
CASSQTVAGSTDTQYF
TGTGCCAGCAGCCAGACCGTAGCGGGGAGCACAGATACGCAGTATTTT
>TRBJ2-2|TRBD2|TRBV5-4|-
CASSTRTSGGNGELFF
TGTGCCAGCAGCACTCGGACTAGCGGGGGGAATGGGGAGCTGTTTTTT
>TRBJ2-3|-|TRBV7-9|-
CASSLVGASTDTQYF
TGTGCCAGCAGCTTAGTAGGGGCTAGCACAGATACGCAGTATTTT
>TRBJ1-3|-|TRBV5-1|-
CASSSDGVTGNTIYF
TGCGCCAGCAGCTCGGACGGAGTCACTGGAAACACCATATATTTT
>TRBJ1-2|TRBD1|TRBV7-9|-
CASSLNRDRGEANYGYTF
TGTGCCAGCAGCTTAAACCGGGACAGGGGGGAGGCTAACTATGGCTACACCTTC
>TRBJ2-2|-|TRBV28|-
CASIAQGTTGELFF
TGTGCCAGCATCGCCCAGGGGACCACCGGGGAGCTGTTTTTT
>TRBJ2-1|-|TRBV5-1|-
CASSPGQTYNEQFF
TGCGCCAGCAGCCCCGGCCAGACCTACAATGAGCAGTTCTTC
>TRBJ1-6|TRBD1|TRBV12-5|-
CASGLGGSHSPLHF
TGTGCTAGTGGCTTAGGGGGCTCCCATTCACCCCTCCACTTT
>TRBJ2-4|-|TRBV27|-
CASGGVERNIQYF
TGTGCCAGCGGCGGGGTGGAGAGAAACATTCAGTACTTC
>TRBJ2-7|TRBD1|TRBV14|few
CASSHLLDRPLKYF
TGTGCCAGCAGCCACCTTCTGGACAGGCCGTTAAAGTACTTC
>TRBJ1-1|-|TRBV7-9|-
CASSNRAVEAFF
TGTGCCAGCAGCAACCGGGCCGTGGAGGCTTTCTTT
>TRBJ2-3|-|TRBV30|-
CAWSVRRVTDTQYF
TGTGCCTGGAGTGTAAGGCGGGTCACAGATACGCAGTATTTT
>TRBJ1-5|TRBD1|TRBV19|-
CATAPTGELNQPQHF
TGTGCCACCGCCCCAACAGGGGAACTTAATCAGCCCCAGCATTTT
>TRBJ2-1|-|TRBV2|-
CASRRQEVEQFF
TGTGCCAGCAGGCGACAGGAGGTTGAGCAGTTCTTC
>TRBJ2-1|-|TRBV7-9|-
CASSLASLGYNEQFF
TGTGCCAGCAGCTTAGCGTCCTTGGGGTACAATGAGCAGTTCTTC
>TRBJ2-2|-|TRBV5-1|-
CASSLAAGAATGELFF
TGCGCCAGCAGCTTGGCGGCAGGAGCCGCCACCGGGGAGCTGTTTTTT
>TRBJ1-2|-|TRBV6-1|-
CASSEGVADYGYTF
TGTGCCAGCAGTGAAGGGGTCGCAGACTATGGCTACACCTTC